The 22 T cell receptor beta chains below all came from one sample that was sequenced in a study of blood T cell repertoires in COVID-19 (dated by TCRdb to 2018 to 2021). The library was prepared using the immunoSEQ multiplex PCR assay. TCRdb took this table from immuneACCESS and kept in-frame rearrangements with V and J called. Such tables lack part of the clones; where checked against another copy, unresolved V genes explain under half of the gap, and the rest is unexplained. This sample gives about 240,000 clones in total; over 80% of them show up just once. The leading ten clones occupy roughly 2% of the sample. The specimen sequenced was peripheral blood. The source is a man aged 25 to 40 who had recovered from COVID-19.

The rearrangement uses TRBV12-3 or TRBV12-4 and TRBJ1-2, with D maybe TRBD1 (5 bases). This CDR3 region has 13 residues. Trimming took off 6 bases at V and 6 bases at J, with 14 bases between the two ends. The DNA for the CDR3 is TGTGCCAGCAGCCGTGGGGGGAGGGATGGCTACACCTTC. Amino acid sequence: CASSRGGRDGYTF.

V gene TRBV7-2 combines with J gene TRBJ1-1; no clear D. The CDR3 extends over 13 amino acids. The germline gives CDR1 SGHTA, CDR2 FQGNSA. The V end lost 1 base, the J end lost 5 bases, and 8 bases lay between the germline ends. Written as DNA, the CDR3 is TGTGCCAGCAGCTTAGTCGGGAGTACTGAAGCTTTCTTT. This encodes CASSLVGSTEAFF.

The chain has TRBV20-1 and TRBJ2-7; D possibly corresponds to TRBD2 (6 bases). The V end lost 4 bases, the J end lost 4 bases, and 8 bases lay between the germline ends. The CDR3 consists of 11 residues. Germline CDR1 reads DFQATT; CDR2 reads SNEGSKA (reference sequence). The CDR3 sequence is CSAMGGYEQYF. Here the CDR3 DNA reads TGCAGTGCTATGGGGGGATACGAGCAGTACTTC.

The rearrangement uses TRBV4-2 and TRBJ1-5; 8 bases agree with TRBD1. The CDR3 has 16 amino acids. V lost 0 bases to trimming and J lost 6 bases; unmatched junction nucleotides: 7. Germline V lookup: CDR1 LGHNA, CDR2 YNFKEQ. This CDR3 is CASSQDTGQGGQPQHF. The CDR3, as DNA: TGTGCCAGCAGCCAAGATACAGGACAGGGAGGTCAGCCCCAGCATTTT.

The V gene is TRBV23-1, the J gene TRBJ2-7; no definite D call. Being an ORF, TRBV23-1 has a function that is uncertain. There are 14 residues in the CDR3. V was trimmed by 6 bases and J by 0 bases, leaving 12 bases between them. CDR3 in amino acids: CASSHCFYSYEQYF. CDR3 nucleotide sequence: TGCGCCAGCAGCCATTGCTTCTACTCCTACGAGCAGTACTTC.

CDR3 sequence: CASSLALLPVDGYTF. The CDR3 DNA is TGTGCCAGCAGCTTAGCGCTCCTTCCGGTGGATGGCTACACCTTC. The genes are TRBV7-9 and TRBJ1-2; D is ambiguous. Germline-derived CDR1 and CDR2 are SEHNR and FQNEAQ (reference sequence). V was trimmed by 0 bases and J by 6 bases, leaving 14 bases between them. The length of the CDR3 is 15 residues. Combining the CDR3 with reference TRBV7-9 and TRBJ1-2 gives the whole variable domain DTGVSQNPRHKITKRGQNVTFRCDPISEHNRLYWYRQTLGQGPEFLTYFQNEAQLEKSRLLSDRFSAERPKGSFSTLEIQRTEQGDSAMYLCASSLALLPVDGYTFGSGTRLTVV.

V is TRBV3-1 (or the pseudogene TRBV3-2) and J is TRBJ1-5; D is unresolved. The CDR3 sequence is 13 residues long. Germline lookup yields CDR1 LGHDT and CDR2 YNNKEL (reference sequence). V gave up 4 bases and J gave up 6 bases, with 10 bases separating them. The CDR3 DNA reads as TGTGCCAGCAGCCCATCCACGGGTCAGCCCCAGCATTTT. Translation gives CASSPSTGQPQHF.

This clone has only a few counts. This chain connects TRBV4-2 to TRBJ2-1, with a possible D match to TRBD2 (5 bases). V shed 4 bases and J shed 0 bases, with 10 bases lying between them. The CDR3 contains 15 residues. Germline loops: CDR1 LGHNA, CDR2 YNFKEQ. The CDR3 DNA sequence: TGTGCCAGCAGCCCGGACTCGAGCTCCTACAATGAGCAGTTCTTC. Its translation: CASSPDSSSYNEQFF.

The V gene is TRBV5-1, the J gene TRBJ1-6; D unresolved. Per the germline V gene, CDR1 is SGHRS and CDR2 is YFSETQ. This CDR3 has 14 residues. Trimming removed 3 bases from V and 9 bases from J, with 13 bases in between. CDR3 amino acids: CASSSGPGGSPLHF. The CDR3 DNA follows: TGCGCCAGCAGCTCCGGCCCCGGAGGTTCACCCCTCCACTTT.

The chain recombines TRBV7-2 with TRBJ2-3; 9 bases map to TRBD2. The CDR3 extends over 17 amino acids. Trimming at V came to 0 bases and at J to 3 bases, leaving 7 bases not matched to a gene. Looked up from germline, CDR1 is SGHTA and CDR2 is FQGNSA. The CDR3 protein is CASSLARRGGRTDTQYF. The CDR3 DNA is TGTGCCAGCAGCTTAGCGCGGCGGGGGGGCCGGACAGATACGCAGTATTTT.

The genes are TRBV5-1 and TRBJ1-6; D not certain. The CDR3 contains 14 residues. Trimming removed 4 bases at V and 14 bases at J, with 19 bases between. The germline V gene encodes CDR1 SGHRS and CDR2 YFSETQ. The CDR3 spells CASSDGYSTIALHF. The CDR3 DNA is TGCGCCAGCAGCGATGGCTATTCGACAATAGCCCTCCACTTT.

This clone was counted a single time. Because the CDR3's place on the DNA is in doubt, the DNA is left out and the CDR3 is given as listed by TCRdb. The chain couples TRBV6-5 to TRBJ1-5. The germline CDR1 and CDR2 sequences are MNHEY and SVGAGI. The CDR3 length equals 15 residues, ends included. CDR3 residues: CASSSSRRSNQPQHF.

The sample holds many counts of this clone. The chain carries TRBV28 and TRBJ1-5, with TRBD1 matching 11 bases. Germline V lookup: CDR1 MDHEN, CDR2 SYDVKM. The CDR3 is 19 residues long. The ends lost 6 bases at V and 6 bases at J; junction bases unmatched: 19. The chain's CDR3 is CASSNPGQGDTSWGQPQHF. CDR3 bases: TGTGCCAGCAGCAACCCGGGACAGGGGGATACCTCCTGGGGTCAGCCCCAGCATTTT.

This clone was observed a single time. This chain connects TRBV10-1 to TRBJ2-1; D gene unclear. The CDR3 spans 13 residues. V was trimmed by 5 bases and J by 5 bases, leaving 10 bases between them. Germline V gives CDR1 WNHNN, CDR2 SYGVQD (reference sequence). For the CDR3, the DNA is TGCGCCAGCAGTTACGGGTTCGACAATGAGCAGTTCTTC. Translating gives CASSYGFDNEQFF.

V and J are TRBV4-1 and TRBJ2-7, with 7 bases identical to TRBD1. Germline V gene sequence: CDR1 MGHRA, CDR2 YSYEKL. The CDR3 is made up of 18 amino acids. V lost 0 bases, J lost 2 bases, and 13 bases stayed unmatched. The CDR3 DNA is TGCGCCAGCAGCCAAGATCCCCCCGGACAGGCAGAACCCTACGAGCAGTACTTC. The encoded protein is CASSQDPPGQAEPYEQYF.

This chain uses TRBV19 with TRBJ2-5; 7 bases line up with TRBD1. The germline CDR1 and CDR2 sequences are LNHDA and SQIVND (reference sequence). The V gene end was trimmed by 10 bases and the J gene end by 7 bases; junction bases not matched to a gene: 18. The CDR3 has 15 residues. CDR3 nucleotides: TGTGCCACACAAAGTGGTAAGGGGGCGTTCGGGACCCAGTACTTC. Protein sequence: CATQSGKGAFGTQYF.

The V gene is TRBV29-1, the J gene TRBJ1-2; possible D gene TRBD1, 6 bases. This CDR3 is built from 12 residues. In germline, CDR1 is SQVTM, CDR2 ANQGSEA. Deletions cut 7 bases from V and 8 bases from J, with 17 bases between. CDR3 nucleotide sequence: TGCAGCGCACAAACAGGGATCGAGGGCTACACCTTC. This sequence encodes CSAQTGIEGYTF.

The V gene is TRBV2, the J gene TRBJ1-1, with D hard to call. The ends were cut back, 8 bases at V and 11 bases at J, with 15 bases in the middle. The germline gives CDR1 SNHLY, CDR2 FYNNEI. The CDR3 length is 11 residues. CDR3 coding DNA: TGTGCCAGCTGGAATTTGGGAGTCGCTTTCTTT. Its translation is CASWNLGVAFF.

Here the CDR3 reads CASSFRLTGGYTF. The DNA for the CDR3 is TGTGCCAGCAGTTTTAGACTCACAGGCGGCTACACCTTC. The chain is built from TRBV28 and TRBJ1-2, with a possible D match to TRBD1 (5 bases). The germline V gene has CDR1 MDHEN and CDR2 SYDVKM. The V end lost 3 bases, the J end lost 8 bases, and 13 bases lay between the germline ends. This CDR3 is 13 amino acids long.

This clone was seen a single time. CDR3 sequence reads: CASSRFGDTEAFF. CDR3 DNA: TGCGCCAGCAGCCGGTTCGGGGACACTGAAGCTTTCTTT. The V call is TRBV5-1, the J call TRBJ1-1; D not certain. Germline V gene data show CDR1 as SGHRS and CDR2 as YFSETQ. Trimming cost V 4 bases and J 3 bases, with 10 bases left between them. The CDR3 runs 13 residues.

V and J are TRBV9 and TRBJ1-5; D is possibly TRBD1 (6 bases). Germline V gives CDR1 SGDLS, CDR2 YYNGEE. V was cut by 0 bases and J by 7 bases, with 14 bases left in between. This CDR3 has 15 residues. CDR3 nucleotide sequence: TGTGCCAGCAGCGTAGTGGGCAGGGGTAGGCAGCCCCAGCATTTT. Protein: CASSVVGRGRQPQHF.

The chain combines TRBV3-1 (or the pseudogene TRBV3-2) with TRBJ2-7, with 7 bases fitting TRBD2. CDR3 length: 15 amino acids. Germline trimming cut 3 bases from V and 2 bases from J; bases unmatched to any gene: 7. The germline CDR1 and CDR2 sequences are LGHDT and YNNKEL (reference sequence). For the CDR3, the DNA is TGTGCCAGCAGCCAGGGAGGGGCTACCCCCTACGAGCAGTACTTC. Protein sequence: CASSQGGATPYEQYF.